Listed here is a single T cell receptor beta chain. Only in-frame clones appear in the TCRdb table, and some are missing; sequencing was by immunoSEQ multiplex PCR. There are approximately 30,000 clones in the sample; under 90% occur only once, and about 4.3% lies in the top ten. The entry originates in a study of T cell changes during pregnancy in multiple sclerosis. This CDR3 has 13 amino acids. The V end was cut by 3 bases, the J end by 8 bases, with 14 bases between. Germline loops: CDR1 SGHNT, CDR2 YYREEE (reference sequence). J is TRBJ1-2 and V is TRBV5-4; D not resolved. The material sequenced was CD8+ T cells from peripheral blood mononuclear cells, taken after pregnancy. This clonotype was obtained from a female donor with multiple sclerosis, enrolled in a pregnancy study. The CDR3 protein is CASSWVGSEGYTF. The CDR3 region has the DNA TGTGCCAGCAGCTGGGTAGGCTCGGAGGGCTACACCTTC.